This T cell receptor beta chain was obtained from a study of T cell clones after liver transplantation. CDR1 LGHNA and CDR2 YNFKEQ come from the germline V gene. V was cut by 2 bases and J by 0 bases, with 8 bases left in between. CDR3 size: 16 residues. Clones were sequenced by immunoSEQ multiplex PCR, and TCRdb holds only the in-frame ones, with some missing. The table lists about 12,000 clones, approximately 73% of them singletons, with approximately 33% in the top ten. The chain employs TRBV4-2 and TRBJ2-6, with no clear D. This TCR derives from a human patient who received a liver transplant. The T cells may come from the graft donor. This specimen was CD8+ T cells from blood, taken at the 22-month timepoint. The CDR3 DNA reads as TGTGCCAGCAGCCAAAAAGCGATCTCTGGGGCCAACGTCCTGACTTTC. Its translation: CASSQKAISGANVLTF.